This TCR beta chain stems from a study of CD8 T cells in Susac syndrome. Study at large: Among the Susac syndrome patients who underwent sequencing, roughly six had clinically active disease, while about eight of them were in remission.

Unmatched junction bases numbered 5, after V lost 4 bases and J lost 5 bases. This CDR3 has 14 residues. Germline CDR1 reads MNHEY; CDR2 reads SVGEGT. This clonotype appeared a single time. An amount of RNA that ranged from roughly 0.5 to 1 ug was reverse transcribed with random hexamers. TCRdb reprocessed the immunoSEQ multiplex PCR reads via MiXCR and lists one record per CDR3 protein. This sample has more than 70,000 distinct CDR3 sequences, with roughly 95% found just once. The chain couples TRBV6-2 or TRBV6-3 to TRBJ2-7; 10 bases are shared with TRBD2. The specimen was CD8+ T cells from PBMCs. The source is a human donor with Susac syndrome. Here the CDR3 DNA reads TGTGCCAGCAGTTTGTGGACTAGCGGAGACGAGCAGTACTTC. This translates into CASSLWTSGDEQYF.